This T cell receptor beta chain derives from a study of T cells in Graves' hyperthyroidism and ophthalmopathy. Study-level findings and limits: Blood also held most thyroid clonotypes expanded beyond 0.001.

At least 3 on the Clinical Activity Score was recorded for ophthalmopathy patients, who also had NOSPECS grade at least 4 and duration under 3 months. A patient was excluded if there was uncontrolled infection, other autoimmune disease, pregnancy or lactation. Clinical symptoms, serum thyroxine, TRAb, thyroid ultrasound and orbital computed tomography established diagnosis. V was shortened by 3 bases and J by 7 bases, with 12 bases between the two germline ends. There are 14 residues in the CDR3. Per germline, CDR1 MDHEN and CDR2 SYDVKM. Note on this clonotype: Its cognate antigen is unknown.

Amplification targeted TCR beta CDR3 regions from RNA transcripts. The HTBI primer set was used in a first-round RT-PCR of the TCR CDR3. TCRdb reprocessed the multiplex PCR reads with MiXCR, giving one entry per CDR3 protein. This table holds hundreds of thousands of distinct CDR3 sequences, over 15% found once. Sequences were obtained from blood. This receptor was taken from a woman aged 55-70 years with Graves' ophthalmopathy. The chain is built from TRBV28 and TRBJ1-4; weak D call: TRBD1 (6 bases). The CDR3, as DNA: TGTGCCAGCAGTTTCACAGGGAGGGGTGAAAAACTGTTTTTT. It specifies CASSFTGRGEKLFF.